A single T cell receptor (beta chain) is shown here with its context. The antigen is unknown. The sample comes from a study of early T cells in non-severe SARS-CoV-2 infection. On the study more broadly: Sequencing of unsorted whole blood was done on bulk RNA, leaving chains unpaired.

Findings and limits, study-wide: Sequences matched to VDJdb favored anti-spike CD8 responses, while private and CD4 specificities were missed.

The J segment lost 7 bases and the V segment lost 7 bases, leaving 6 bases of the junction unmatched. The CDR3 extends over 13 amino acids. Looked up from germline, CDR1 is MNHEY and CDR2 is SVGEGT. In the library, individual cDNA molecules carried attached unique molecular identifiers. One entry per CDR3 protein results from TCRdb running MiXCR on the 5' RACE reads. This sample carries more than 45,000 distinct CDR3 sequences, 5.6% of them seen once, and the ten largest clones take 6.8%. V gene TRBV6-2 or TRBV6-3 combines with J gene TRBJ1-5; TRBD1 matches at 8 bases. The sequenced sample was whole blood. This clonotype was obtained from an adult who was a healthcare worker with PCR-confirmed SARS-CoV-2 infection or an uninfected control (not recorded which). In DNA form, the CDR3 reads TGTGCCAGCACGGAGGACAGGGCGCAGCCCCAGCATTTT. This encodes CASTEDRAQPQHF.